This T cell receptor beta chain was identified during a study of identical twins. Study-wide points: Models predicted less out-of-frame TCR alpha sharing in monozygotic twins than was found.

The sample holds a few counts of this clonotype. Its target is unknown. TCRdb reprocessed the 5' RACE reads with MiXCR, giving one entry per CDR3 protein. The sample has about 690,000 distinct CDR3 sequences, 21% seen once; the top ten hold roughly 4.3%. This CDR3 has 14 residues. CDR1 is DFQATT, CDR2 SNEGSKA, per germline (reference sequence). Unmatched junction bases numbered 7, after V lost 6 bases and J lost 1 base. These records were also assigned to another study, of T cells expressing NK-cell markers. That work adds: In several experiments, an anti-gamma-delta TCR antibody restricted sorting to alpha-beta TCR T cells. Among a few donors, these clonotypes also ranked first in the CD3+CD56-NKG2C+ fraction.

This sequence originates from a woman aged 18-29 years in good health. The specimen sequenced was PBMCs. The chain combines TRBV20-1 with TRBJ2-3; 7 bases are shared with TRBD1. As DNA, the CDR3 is TGCAGTGCCACTTATGACAGGGGCACAGATACGCAGTATTTT. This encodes CSATYDRGTDTQYF.